Presented here are 6 T cell receptor beta chains from one specimen sequenced in a study of spatial heterogeneity in lung cancer. Time point noted: blood at routine non-recurrence follow-up after resection. The authors sequenced whole RNA from tumor, nontumor lung or frozen PBMC without sorting. Each CDR3 protein gets one entry after TCRdb re-called the 5' RACE reads with MiXCR. The repertoire holds about 120,000 distinct CDR3 sequences, with more than 9% as singletons. The sequencing used PBMCs, collected at follow-up. These receptors all stem from a male donor with early-stage non-small cell lung cancer.

This clonotype was observed a handful of times. The chain is built from TRBV7-2 and TRBJ2-5, with D perhaps TRBD2 (5 bases). V dropped 4 bases and J dropped 7 bases, with 16 bases sitting between them. Germline V gives CDR1 SGHTA, CDR2 FQGNSA. The CDR3 runs 14 residues. The CDR3 DNA reads TGTGCCAGCAGCTATGGACTCGCCCAGTCGACCCAGTACTTC. Translating gives CASSYGLAQSTQYF.

This clonotype was seen at least ten times. The chain links TRBV7-2 to TRBJ2-3; no clear D. CDR1 SGHTA and CDR2 FQGNSA come from the germline V gene. This CDR3 spans 14 amino acids. The V end was cut by 0 bases, the J end by 0 bases, with 4 bases between. The CDR3 DNA reads as TGTGCCAGCAGCTTAGCGAGCAGCACAGATACGCAGTATTTT. Protein: CASSLASSTDTQYF.

This clonotype has just a few counts. This chain links TRBV28 with TRBJ2-3; possibly TRBD2 for D (6 bases). The germline gives CDR1 MDHEN, CDR2 SYDVKM. The V and J ends lost 3 bases and 2 bases respectively, with 9 bases between them. CDR3 size: 14 residues. CDR3: CASSFSGVTDTQYF. Here the CDR3 DNA reads TGTGCCAGCAGTTTTTCGGGGGTCACAGATACGCAGTATTTT.

The chain links TRBV27 to TRBJ1-1; no reliable D call. The CDR3 runs to 13 residues. V lost 4 bases to trimming and J lost 1 base, with 7 bases between them. Germline assignment: CDR1 MNHEY and CDR2 SMNVEV (reference sequence). In DNA, the CDR3 is TGTGCCAGCAGTTATTACAGGAACACTGAAGCTTTCTTT. Its protein is CASSYYRNTEAFF.

At least ten counts were recorded for this clonotype. V usage is TRBV10-3 and J usage is TRBJ2-3, with 11 bases lining up with TRBD2. The CDR3 has 14 amino acids. The germline gives CDR1 ENHRY, CDR2 SYGVKD. V shed 10 bases, J shed 5 bases, and the junction held 8 bases outside the gene matches. Here the CDR3 reads CASHSGGAVDTQYF. CDR3 DNA sequence: TGTGCCAGTCATAGCGGGGGGGCAGTAGATACGCAGTATTTT.

V usage is TRBV28 and J usage is TRBJ2-7; either TRBD1 or TRBD2 may fit D (5 bases each). The V end lost 5 bases, the J end lost 0 bases, and 14 bases lay between the germline ends. Germline V gene sequence: CDR1 MDHEN, CDR2 SYDVKM. This CDR3 has 15 amino acids. CDR3 sequence: CASSTRDGSSYEQYF. In DNA form, the CDR3 reads TGTGCCAGCAGTACCCGGGACGGCAGCTCCTACGAGCAGTACTTC.